This is a list of T cell receptor beta chains from one sample in a study of T cells after yellow fever vaccination. TCRdb recomputed calls from the 5' RACE reads with MiXCR, one row per CDR3 protein. The data contain some 350,000 distinct CDR3 sequences, roughly 12% of them singletons. The source was PBMCs, collected on the day of the first yellow fever vaccination. Source of these receptors: a man between 18 and 29 years old who received the YFV17D yellow fever vaccine. The CDR3 runs from the conserved cysteine through the conserved F or W. Each record gives: J gene, D gene, clone size, V gene, CDR3 DNA, CDR3 protein. A D gene is named only where the DNA matches it firmly. The listing skips clone size in some rows; elsewhere it reads once, few, many or a size class.

J gene: TRBJ2-5
D gene: TRBD2
clone size: -
V gene: TRBV18
CDR3 DNA: TGTGCCAGCTCACAATCTAGCGGGGGCTCCCGGGGGGAGACCCAGTACTTC
CDR3 protein: CASSQSSGGSRGETQYF

J gene: TRBJ2-3
D gene: -
clone size: -
V gene: TRBV5-1
CDR3 DNA: TGCGCCAGCAGCTTGGAGGGACATCTTAGCACAGATACGCAGTATTTT
CDR3 protein: CASSLEGHLSTDTQYF

J gene: TRBJ2-5
D gene: TRBD2
clone size: -
V gene: TRBV12-3/TRBV12-4
CDR3 DNA: TGTGCCAGCACCTGGAGCGGGGGGGGGACCCAGTACTTC
CDR3 protein: CASTWSGGGTQYF

J gene: TRBJ2-2
D gene: TRBD2
clone size: few
V gene: TRBV5-5
CDR3 DNA: TGTGCCAGCAGCCTGGCGGGGGGGCCCGTACTGAACACCGGGGAGCTGTTTTTT
CDR3 protein: CASSLAGGPVLNTGELFF

J gene: TRBJ1-2
D gene: -
clone size: few
V gene: TRBV6-5
CDR3 DNA: TGTGCCAGCAGTTACTCGCGGTACTATGGCTACACCTTC
CDR3 protein: CASSYSRYYGYTF

J gene: TRBJ2-3
D gene: TRBD2
clone size: many
V gene: TRBV6-4
CDR3 DNA: TGTGCCAGCAGTGACGGGGTCGGGGGGGCCCCAGATACGCAGTATTTT
CDR3 protein: CASSDGVGGAPDTQYF

J gene: TRBJ2-1
D gene: TRBD1
clone size: many
V gene: TRBV12-3/TRBV12-4
CDR3 DNA: TGTGCCAGCAGGACAGGGGGTAATGAGCAGTTCTTC
CDR3 protein: CASRTGGNEQFF

J gene: TRBJ1-4
D gene: -
clone size: -
V gene: TRBV25-1
CDR3 DNA: TGTGCCAGCAGAAGAGGGTATAAGGAAAAACTGTTTTTT
CDR3 protein: CASRRGYKEKLFF

J gene: TRBJ2-5
D gene: -
clone size: -
V gene: TRBV7-9
CDR3 DNA: TGTGCCAGCAGCTCAAAACAGGGCACCCAAGAGACCCAGTACTTC
CDR3 protein: CASSSKQGTQETQYF

J gene: TRBJ1-1
D gene: -
clone size: -
V gene: TRBV5-1
CDR3 DNA: TGCGCCAGCAGCGCCCTGTGGGGCAGGAGAGCTTTCTTT
CDR3 protein: CASSALWGRRAFF

J gene: TRBJ1-2
D gene: TRBD1
clone size: -
V gene: TRBV10-3
CDR3 DNA: TGTGCCATCAGCACACCGACAGGGACCTATGGCTACACCTTC
CDR3 protein: CAISTPTGTYGYTF

J gene: TRBJ1-4
D gene: TRBD1
clone size: -
V gene: TRBV5-5
CDR3 DNA: TGTGCCAGCAGCTTGTGGACAGGGGTAGAAAAACTGTTTTTT
CDR3 protein: CASSLWTGVEKLFF

J gene: TRBJ2-7
D gene: -
clone size: few
V gene: TRBV7-2
CDR3 DNA: TGTGCCAGCAGCTTAGGCAGTTTCTACGAGCAGTACTTC
CDR3 protein: CASSLGSFYEQYF

J gene: TRBJ1-1
D gene: -
clone size: -
V gene: TRBV20-1
CDR3 DNA: TGCAGTGCTCCCCTTTGGCCCGGCAGCCCGAACACTGAAGCTTTCTTT
CDR3 protein: CSAPLWPGSPNTEAFF

J gene: TRBJ2-3
D gene: -
clone size: few
V gene: TRBV7-9
CDR3 DNA: TGTGCCGTATTACACACAGATACGCAGTATTTT
CDR3 protein: CAVLHTDTQYF

J gene: TRBJ1-1
D gene: -
clone size: -
V gene: TRBV19
CDR3 DNA: TGTGCCAGTAGGGAGACTGAAGCTTTCTTT
CDR3 protein: CASRETEAFF

J gene: TRBJ1-4
D gene: -
clone size: few
V gene: TRBV20-1
CDR3 DNA: TGCAGTGCTAGAGAGACATTTGAAAAACTGTTTTTT
CDR3 protein: CSARETFEKLFF

J gene: TRBJ1-1
D gene: -
clone size: -
V gene: TRBV29-1
CDR3 DNA: TGCAGCGTTGTGCCCATGAACACTGAAGCTTTCTTT
CDR3 protein: CSVVPMNTEAFF

J gene: TRBJ1-2
D gene: TRBD1
clone size: few
V gene: TRBV4-1
CDR3 DNA: TGCGCCAGCAGCCAACCGCGGACAGGGCCTCGGACGGGCTACACCTTC
CDR3 protein: CASSQPRTGPRTGYTF

J gene: TRBJ1-1
D gene: -
clone size: few
V gene: TRBV6-1
CDR3 DNA: TGTGCCAGCAGTCAGGGGAGATACACTGAAGCTTTCTTT
CDR3 protein: CASSQGRYTEAFF

J gene: TRBJ2-3
D gene: -
clone size: few
V gene: TRBV20-1
CDR3 DNA: TGCAGTGCCTTAGGGGGAGATACGCAGTATTTT
CDR3 protein: CSALGGDTQYF

J gene: TRBJ2-7
D gene: -
clone size: few
V gene: TRBV2
CDR3 DNA: TGTGCCAGCAGTGAACCCCTCATAACCTCCTACGAGCAGTACTTC
CDR3 protein: CASSEPLITSYEQYF

J gene: TRBJ1-5
D gene: -
clone size: -
V gene: TRBV10-3
CDR3 DNA: TGTGCCATCACCGAACTTGAAAAGGACAGACTGATCAATCAGCCCCAGCATTTT
CDR3 protein: CAITELEKDRLINQPQHF

J gene: TRBJ2-1
D gene: -
clone size: -
V gene: TRBV2
CDR3 DNA: TGTGCCAGCAGTGAAGCTCTCAATGAGCAGTTCTTC
CDR3 protein: CASSEALNEQFF

J gene: TRBJ2-2
D gene: -
clone size: -
V gene: TRBV10-3
CDR3 DNA: TGTGCCATCAGCCCCGGGATCTTCTGCGGGGAGCTGTTTTTT
CDR3 protein: CAISPGIFCGELFF

J gene: TRBJ2-5
D gene: -
clone size: few
V gene: TRBV5-1
CDR3 DNA: TGCGCCAGCCACGGGGGCCCCTACCAAGAGACCCAGTACTTC
CDR3 protein: CASHGGPYQETQYF

J gene: TRBJ2-3
D gene: -
clone size: many
V gene: TRBV11-1
CDR3 DNA: TGTGCCAGCAGCTACAGGTCTGGGCCCACAGATACGCAGTATTTT
CDR3 protein: CASSYRSGPTDTQYF

J gene: TRBJ2-5
D gene: TRBD2
clone size: -
V gene: TRBV5-1
CDR3 DNA: TGCGCCAGCAGCTCAGGGACTAGCGGGGGGGCCGAGACCCAGTACTTC
CDR3 protein: CASSSGTSGGAETQYF

J gene: TRBJ1-1
D gene: -
clone size: many
V gene: TRBV4-2
CDR3 DNA: TGTGCCAGCAGCCAAGAGGGATTTGGGAACACTGAAGCTTTCTTT
CDR3 protein: CASSQEGFGNTEAFF

J gene: TRBJ2-5
D gene: TRBD2
clone size: -
V gene: TRBV7-2
CDR3 DNA: TGTGCCAGCAGCTTAGTCGGACTAGCAGTCGGGACCCAGTACTTC
CDR3 protein: CASSLVGLAVGTQYF

J gene: TRBJ2-2
D gene: -
clone size: -
V gene: TRBV19
CDR3 DNA: TGTGCCAGTAGTATCTGGGGGCCCTCGGCCACCGGGGAGCTGTTTTTT
CDR3 protein: CASSIWGPSATGELFF

J gene: TRBJ2-3
D gene: -
clone size: few
V gene: TRBV12-3/TRBV12-4
CDR3 DNA: TGTGCCAGCAGTTATTCAGGGAGCACAGATACGCAGTATTTT
CDR3 protein: CASSYSGSTDTQYF

J gene: TRBJ1-6
D gene: -
clone size: -
V gene: TRBV6-5
CDR3 DNA: TGTGCCAGCAGTTACAGGGAAGTAAATTCACCCCTCCACTTT
CDR3 protein: CASSYREVNSPLHF

J gene: TRBJ2-7
D gene: TRBD2
clone size: few
V gene: TRBV7-2
CDR3 DNA: TGTGCCAGCAGCTCTTTCAGCGGGGGGACCTACGAGCAGTACTTC
CDR3 protein: CASSSFSGGTYEQYF

J gene: TRBJ1-1
D gene: TRBD1
clone size: -
V gene: TRBV5-4
CDR3 DNA: TGTGCCAGCAGCTCTGGCCGGACAGGGGGGAGAACTGAAGCTTTCTTT
CDR3 protein: CASSSGRTGGRTEAFF

J gene: TRBJ2-7
D gene: -
clone size: few
V gene: TRBV2
CDR3 DNA: TGTGCCAGCATCCACCCCGGGGAGTCCTTATACGAGCAGTACTTC
CDR3 protein: CASIHPGESLYEQYF

J gene: TRBJ2-2
D gene: TRBD2
clone size: few
V gene: TRBV4-1
CDR3 DNA: TGCGCCAGCAGCCAAGAAGGGGTGATAGCGGGGGGCGGCCCGTTTTTT
CDR3 protein: CASSQEGVIAGGGPFF

J gene: TRBJ1-5
D gene: TRBD1
clone size: -
V gene: TRBV7-9
CDR3 DNA: TGTGCCATAGGCGGGACAGGCCTCAATCAGCCCCAGCATTTT
CDR3 protein: CAIGGTGLNQPQHF

J gene: TRBJ2-6
D gene: -
clone size: many
V gene: TRBV20-1
CDR3 DNA: TGCAGTGCTAGAGTCTCTGGGGCCAACGTCCTGACTTTC
CDR3 protein: CSARVSGANVLTF

J gene: TRBJ1-6
D gene: -
clone size: -
V gene: TRBV20-1
CDR3 DNA: TGCAGTGCTGGACACAGCTCCTATAATTCACCCCTCCACTTT
CDR3 protein: CSAGHSSYNSPLHF

J gene: TRBJ1-2
D gene: TRBD1
clone size: -
V gene: TRBV5-1
CDR3 DNA: TGCGCCAGCAGCTTGATTCCAGGGGGGGGTGGCTACACCTTC
CDR3 protein: CASSLIPGGGGYTF

J gene: TRBJ1-2
D gene: -
clone size: few
V gene: TRBV7-2
CDR3 DNA: TGTGCCAGCAGCCAGGACACCAACTATGGCTACACCTTC
CDR3 protein: CASSQDTNYGYTF

J gene: TRBJ1-1
D gene: -
clone size: few
V gene: TRBV6-2/TRBV6-3
CDR3 DNA: TGTGCCAGCAGTTATACGAGGAACACTGAAGCTTTCTTT
CDR3 protein: CASSYTRNTEAFF

J gene: TRBJ2-5
D gene: TRBD1
clone size: few
V gene: TRBV6-5
CDR3 DNA: TGTGCCAGCAGTTATGACAGGGGGCTTTGGGAGACCCAGTACTTC
CDR3 protein: CASSYDRGLWETQYF

J gene: TRBJ1-2
D gene: -
clone size: -
V gene: TRBV3-1
CDR3 DNA: TGTGCCAGCAGCCAACCAACGGGACACCGCGCGGGCTACACCTTC
CDR3 protein: CASSQPTGHRAGYTF

J gene: TRBJ1-1
D gene: -
clone size: -
V gene: TRBV29-1
CDR3 DNA: TGCAGCGTCCTCCTGGGCCCCGGGGCTGAAGCTTTCTTT
CDR3 protein: CSVLLGPGAEAFF

J gene: TRBJ1-6
D gene: -
clone size: few
V gene: TRBV5-1
CDR3 DNA: TGCGCCAGCAGCTTGGATGCCCGATTAAGCTCCTATAATTCACCCCTCCACTTT
CDR3 protein: CASSLDARLSSYNSPLHF

J gene: TRBJ2-2
D gene: TRBD2
clone size: -
V gene: TRBV7-3
CDR3 DNA: TGTGCCAGCAGCAAGGGACTAGCGGGGGCTACCGGGGAGCTGTTTTTT
CDR3 protein: CASSKGLAGATGELFF

J gene: TRBJ2-2
D gene: -
clone size: few
V gene: TRBV20-1
CDR3 DNA: TGCAGTGCTAGTGGAGGCGGGGAGCTGTTTTTT
CDR3 protein: CSASGGGELFF

J gene: TRBJ1-1
D gene: -
clone size: few
V gene: TRBV7-2
CDR3 DNA: TGTGCCAGCAGCTTAGTGACAGCTTTCTTT
CDR3 protein: CASSLVTAFF

J gene: TRBJ2-7
D gene: -
clone size: -
V gene: TRBV11-2
CDR3 DNA: TGTGCCAGCAGCCCGGGGACAGAGCAGTACTTC
CDR3 protein: CASSPGTEQYF

J gene: TRBJ1-5
D gene: -
clone size: few
V gene: TRBV15
CDR3 DNA: TGTGCCACCAGGCGGGATAGCAATCAGCCCCAGCATTTT
CDR3 protein: CATRRDSNQPQHF

J gene: TRBJ1-1
D gene: -
clone size: -
V gene: TRBV2
CDR3 DNA: TGTGCCAGCAGTAGAGAAGGGGTGAACACTGAAGCTTTCTTT
CDR3 protein: CASSREGVNTEAFF

J gene: TRBJ1-2
D gene: TRBD1
clone size: -
V gene: TRBV20-1
CDR3 DNA: TGCAGTGCTAGAGCCCCCCACTCTACAGGGGGAAACGGCTACACCTTC
CDR3 protein: CSARAPHSTGGNGYTF

J gene: TRBJ2-1
D gene: -
clone size: few
V gene: TRBV20-1
CDR3 DNA: TGCAGTGCCTTGGGACCGAGCTCCTACAATGAGCAGTTCTTC
CDR3 protein: CSALGPSSYNEQFF

J gene: TRBJ2-2
D gene: TRBD1
clone size: -
V gene: TRBV7-9
CDR3 DNA: TGTGCCAGCAGCTTAAGGGACAGGGGCGCCGGGGAGCTGTTTTTT
CDR3 protein: CASSLRDRGAGELFF

J gene: TRBJ2-5
D gene: -
clone size: few
V gene: TRBV24-1
CDR3 DNA: TGTGCCACCAGTGGTGGGACGGGCCTCCAAGAGACCCAGTACTTC
CDR3 protein: CATSGGTGLQETQYF

J gene: TRBJ2-1
D gene: -
clone size: few
V gene: TRBV4-3
CDR3 DNA: TGCGCCAGCAGCCCGTATCTTCTGGCGGAAACTTACAATGAGCAGTTCTTC
CDR3 protein: CASSPYLLAETYNEQFF

J gene: TRBJ1-6
D gene: -
clone size: -
V gene: TRBV12-3/TRBV12-4
CDR3 DNA: TGTGCCAGCAGTTTAGATACAGCCCGTGGTAATTCACCCCTCCACTTT
CDR3 protein: CASSLDTARGNSPLHF

J gene: TRBJ1-1
D gene: -
clone size: -
V gene: TRBV18
CDR3 DNA: TGTGCCAGCTCACCAATCGGACAGAACACTGAAGCTTTCTTT
CDR3 protein: CASSPIGQNTEAFF